This T cell receptor beta chain was recovered during a study of control samples from healthy donors and cancer patients. The CDR3 is made up of 13 amino acids. The ends were cut back, 2 bases at V and 4 bases at J, with 8 bases in the middle. CDR1 is LGHDT, CDR2 YNNKEL, per germline (reference sequence). Profiling relied on immunoSEQ multiplex PCR, and the TCRdb table lists in-frame clones only, not all of them. Altogether approximately 53,000 clones are present, roughly 90% being singletons, with the ten largest covering 0.91%. The V call is TRBV3-1 (or the pseudogene TRBV3-2), the J call TRBJ1-2; D gene uncertain. The clonotype comes from a man younger than 45 with colorectal cancer. Input material: PBMCs. CDR3 bases: TGTGCCAGCAGCCAACCCAGATTCTATGGCTACACCTTC. This sequence encodes CASSQPRFYGYTF.